Following are 27 T cell receptor beta chains from one sample sequenced in a study of technical replicates of blood from a handful of donors. The data were produced by immunoSEQ multiplex PCR, yet TCRdb's version contains in-frame clones alone and is incomplete. The table has approximately 45,000 clones, over 95% seen once; the top ten hold 0.35% to 0.45%. Sample: T cells isolated from PBMCs. The receptors originated from a human donor in good health.

The chain is built from TRBV2 and TRBJ1-2; no firm D call. Germline V gives CDR1 SNHLY, CDR2 FYNNEI. With 4 bases removed from V and 1 base from J, the gap between germline ends came to 10 bases. This CDR3 contains 14 residues. The CDR3 coding sequence is TGTGCCAGCAGTGTCAGACTGGGTAACTATGGCTACACCTTC. Protein: CASSVRLGNYGYTF.

This CDR3 is CAWRTGGGYTF. The CDR3 DNA reads TGTGCCTGGAGGACAGGTGGTGGCTACACCTTC. The V call is TRBV30, the J call TRBJ1-2; D possibly corresponds to TRBD1 (6 bases). Deletions cut 3 bases from V and 7 bases from J, with 9 bases between. Germline V gene sequence: CDR1 GTSNPN, CDR2 SVGIG (reference sequence). The CDR3 contains 11 residues. The variable domain in full, with the rest retrieved from reference TRBV30 and TRBJ1-2, is SQTIHQWPATLVQPVGSPLSLECTVEGTSNPNLYWYRQAAGRGLQLLFYSVGIGQISSEVPQNLSASRPQDRQFILSSKKLLLSDSGFYLCAWRTGGGYTFGSGTRLTVV.

The chain's CDR3 is CATRLGGEQYF. Written as DNA, the CDR3 is TGTGCCACCCGCCTGGGGGGCGAGCAGTACTTC. The chain recombines TRBV27 with TRBJ2-7, with a tentative D call TRBD2 (6 bases). V lost 10 bases and J lost 6, with 13 bases in between. This CDR3 has 11 amino acids. CDR1 MNHEY and CDR2 SMNVEV come from the germline V gene (reference sequence).

This clone has just one count. The CDR3 is CAWSVGAGAYNEQFF. Written as DNA, the CDR3 is TGTGCCTGGAGTGTTGGGGCAGGAGCCTACAATGAGCAGTTCTTC. V usage is TRBV30 and J usage is TRBJ2-1, with D possibly TRBD1 on 5 matching bases. V was clipped by 0 bases and J by 2 bases, with 11 bases between them. CDR1 GTSNPN and CDR2 SVGIG come from the germline V gene (reference sequence). CDR3 length: 15 residues.

The chain joins TRBV11-3 to TRBJ2-5; the D is unclear. Germline CDR1 SGHNT, CDR2 YENEEA. The CDR3 sequence is 14 residues long. Trimming took 3 bases from V and 7 from J, leaving 15 bases between them. The CDR3 loop is CASSFTLAVGTQYF. The CDR3, as DNA: TGTGCCAGCAGCTTCACACTGGCGGTAGGGACCCAGTACTTC.

This clone was detected only once. The chain combines TRBV7-9 with TRBJ2-1, with no clear D. Trimming left V 7 bases short and J 4 bases short, with 8 bases between. This CDR3 spans 12 amino acids. Germline V gene data show CDR1 as SEHNR and CDR2 as FQNEAQ (reference sequence). In nucleotides, the CDR3 is TGTGCCAGCACCCTCGGGTACAATGAGCAGTTCTTC. Its translation: CASTLGYNEQFF.

V and J are TRBV6-5 and TRBJ1-1, with D perhaps matching TRBD1 (5 bases). The CDR3 is 15 residues long. Trimming removed 5 bases from V and 4 bases from J, with 17 bases in between. Germline V gene data show CDR1 as MNHEY and CDR2 as SVGAGI. CDR3 sequence reads: CASSGFSGAVTEAFF. The CDR3 nucleotides read TGTGCCAGCAGTGGGTTTAGCGGGGCGGTCACTGAAGCTTTCTTT.

The chain has TRBV7-9 and TRBJ2-5; possibly TRBD2 for D (5 bases). The germline V and J ends were trimmed by 2 bases and 5 bases, with 15 bases remaining between them. The CDR3 runs 15 residues. Germline loops: CDR1 SEHNR, CDR2 FQNEAQ (reference sequence). CDR3 amino acids: CASSLSGSSEETQYF. For the CDR3, the DNA is TGTGCCAGCAGCTTAAGTGGGAGTTCGGAGGAGACCCAGTACTTC.

As to this clone: The junction shows a germline mismatch at one end, possibly a read error. The chain recombines TRBV13 with TRBJ2-1; 9 nucleotides agree with TRBD2. The germline CDR1 and CDR2 sequences are PRHDT and FYEKMQ (reference sequence). The CDR3 sequence is 12 residues long. In nucleotides, the CDR3 is TGTGCCAGCAGCGGGGCCGGGACTAGCCGGGTCTTC. It encodes CASSGAGTSRVF.

This chain joins TRBV7-3 and TRBJ2-1, with 11 nucleotides matching TRBD2. V gave up 5 bases and J gave up 6 bases; unmatched junction bases: 12. Germline V gene data show CDR1 as SGHTA and CDR2 as FQGTGA. This CDR3 comprises 17 residues. DNA for the CDR3: TGTGCCAGCAGCCAGGCATCCGTTAGCGGGAGGGCCAATGAGCAGTTCTTC. Its protein product is CASSQASVSGRANEQFF. The full variable domain, in which reference TRBV7-3 and TRBJ2-1 provide the parts outside the CDR3, is GAGVSQTPSNKVTEKGKYVELRCDPISGHTALYWYRQSLGQGPEFLIYFQGTGAADDSGLPNDRFFAVRPEGSVSTLKIQRTERGDSAVYLCASSQASVSGRANEQFFGPGTRLTVL.

The chain carries TRBV6-5 and TRBJ1-1, with a tentative D call TRBD1 (5 bases). Between the trimmed V and J ends, which lost 5 bases and 4 bases, there was a span of 11 bases. The CDR3 consists of 13 residues. Germline CDR1 and CDR2: MNHEY and SVGAGI. The DNA for the CDR3 is TGTGCCAGCAGTACAGGTCGTGGCACTGAAGCTTTCTTT. Its protein product is CASSTGRGTEAFF.

The chain is built from TRBV7-9 and TRBJ1-4; TRBD1 matches 7 bases. Germline loops: CDR1 SEHNR, CDR2 FQNEAQ (reference sequence). The CDR3 covers 14 residues. V gave up 6 bases and J gave up 3 bases; unmatched junction bases: 4. The CDR3 here is CASSKGGPNEKLFF. The DNA of the CDR3 is TGTGCCAGCAGTAAAGGGGGCCCTAATGAAAAACTGTTTTTT. Full variable domain (rest looked up from reference TRBV7-9 and TRBJ1-4): DTGVSQNPRHKITKRGQNVTFRCDPISEHNRLYWYRQTLGQGPEFLTYFQNEAQLEKSRLLSDRFSAERPKGSFSTLEIQRTEQGDSAMYLCASSKGGPNEKLFFGSGTQLSVL.

This clone was seen once. CDR3 region: CASSNWRDLSEQYF. The CDR3 DNA is TGTGCCAGCAGCAATTGGCGGGACCTATCCGAGCAGTACTTC. This sequence joins TRBV21-1 and TRBJ2-7; TRBD2 is the table's D call and was not checked against the DNA. TRBV21-1 is a recognized pseudogene. The CDR3 sequence is 14 residues long.

CDR3 in amino acids: CASSYSLGSGNTIYF. The CDR3 DNA follows: TGTGCCAGCAGTTACTCTCTCGGCTCTGGAAACACCATATATTTT. V and J are TRBV6-5 and TRBJ1-3; the D is unclear. Trimming stripped 0 bases from V and 0 bases from J, with 6 bases between. This CDR3 has 15 residues. CDR1 and CDR2 from the germline V gene are MNHEY and SVGAGI.

V usage is TRBV19 and J usage is TRBJ1-4; no definite D call. Trimming left V 3 bases short and J 5 bases short, with 7 bases between. CDR3 length equals 13 residues. Germline V CDR1 and CDR2: LNHDA, SQIVND (reference sequence). This CDR3 is CASSIQQNEKLFF. In DNA, the CDR3 is TGTGCCAGTAGTATCCAACAGAATGAAAAACTGTTTTTT. Looking up the rest from reference TRBV19 and TRBJ1-4 gives the full variable domain: DGGITQSPKYLFRKEGQNVTLSCEQNLNHDAMYWYRQDPGQGLRLIYYSQIVNDFQKGDIAEGYSVSREKKESFPLTVTSAQKNPTAFYLCASSIQQNEKLFFGSGTQLSVL.

This clone was counted a single time. A junction boundary mismatches the germline segment, possibly from a read error. The chain links TRBV7-9 to TRBJ2-7; D may be TRBD1 (6 bases). Germline V gene data show CDR1 as SEHNR and CDR2 as FQNEAQ (reference sequence). The CDR3 length is 14 residues. The CDR3 sequence: CASSLVVPGEAVSF. The CDR3, as DNA: TGTGCCAGCAGCTTAGTCGTCCCAGGGGAAGCTGTGTCCTTC.

The rearrangement uses TRBV5-1 and TRBJ2-3; TRBD1 agrees at 7 bases. Trimming removed 0 bases from V and 2 bases from J; junction bases left unmatched: 3. The V gene's germline CDR1 is SGHRS and CDR2 YFSETQ. This CDR3 is 15 amino acids long. In nucleotides, the CDR3 is TGCGCCAGCAGCTTGGAAGGGGGCTTCACAGATACGCAGTATTTT. It codes for CASSLEGGFTDTQYF.

The chain is built from TRBV2 and TRBJ1-5, with 8 bases lining up with TRBD1. The CDR3 contains 13 residues. CDR1 SNHLY and CDR2 FYNNEI come from the germline V gene. Trimming removed 6 bases from V and 6 bases from J; junction bases left unmatched: 4. The CDR3 sequence: CASSGQGGQPQHF. The CDR3 DNA sequence: TGTGCCAGCAGCGGACAGGGCGGTCAGCCCCAGCATTTT. Drawing the rest from reference TRBV2 and TRBJ1-5, the complete variable domain is EPEVTQTPSHQVTQMGQEVILRCVPISNHLYFYWYRQILGQKVEFLVSFYNNEISEKSEIFDDQFSVERPDGSNFTLKIRSTKLEDSAMYFCASSGQGGQPQHFGDGTRLSIL.

The chain has TRBV27 and TRBJ1-2, with D unresolved. Looked up from germline, CDR1 is MNHEY and CDR2 is SMNVEV (reference sequence). There are 12 residues in the CDR3. Trimming took off 3 bases at V and 7 bases at J, with 9 bases between the two ends. The CDR3 DNA follows: TGTGCCAGCAGTTTGTCAGGCCGTGGCTACACCTTC. Its translation: CASSLSGRGYTF.

The V call is TRBV7-2, the J call TRBJ2-3; 7 nucleotides align to TRBD2. Trimming removed 5 bases from V and 0 bases from J; junction bases left unmatched: 5. The CDR3 extends over 15 amino acids. Germline V CDR1 and CDR2: SGHTA, FQGNSA. Here the CDR3 reads CASSARTRSTDTQYF. The CDR3 DNA sequence: TGTGCCAGCAGCGCGAGGACTAGAAGCACAGATACGCAGTATTTT.

CDR3 DNA sequence: TGTGCCAGCAGTTACTCACTAGCGGGAGAAACCGGGGAGCTGTTTTTT. Amino acid sequence: CASSYSLAGETGELFF. The chain links TRBV6-5 to TRBJ2-2; 11 bases are shared with TRBD2. The length of the CDR3 is 16 residues. From germline, CDR1 is MNHEY and CDR2 SVGAGI. V lost 0 bases and J lost 5; bases outside the gene matches: 2.

The J gene is TRBJ2-3, the V gene TRBV13, with 10 bases lining up with TRBD2. The V and J ends lost 3 bases and 1 base, in that order; junction bases with no gene match: 10. CDR1 PRHDT and CDR2 FYEKMQ come from the germline V gene (reference sequence). CDR3 length: 18 residues. For the CDR3, the DNA is TGTGCCAGCAGCTTTAGGAGCGGGAGGGCCTATCGCACAGATACGCAGTATTTT. Its protein product is CASSFRSGRAYRTDTQYF. Together with reference TRBV13 and TRBJ2-3, the CDR3 gives the full variable domain: AAGVIQSPRHLIKEKRETATLKCYPIPRHDTVYWYQQGPGQDPQFLISFYEKMQSDKGSIPDRFSAQQFSDYHSELNMSSLELGDSALYFCASSFRSGRAYRTDTQYFGPGTRLTVL.

This chain joins TRBV5-5 and TRBJ1-2; 7 nucleotides match TRBD1. CDR1 is SGHKS and CDR2 is YYEKEE in the germline V gene (reference sequence). V dropped 4 bases and J dropped 3; count of bases not matched to a gene: 6. This CDR3 is built from 14 residues. For the CDR3, the DNA is TGTGCCAGCAGCCCAACGACAGGGTACTATGGCTACACCTTC. Amino acid sequence: CASSPTTGYYGYTF.

The rearrangement uses TRBV7-3 and TRBJ2-2; TRBD2 matches 11 bases. CDR1 SGHTA and CDR2 FQGTGA come from the germline V gene. There are 15 residues in the CDR3. The J segment lost 5 bases and the V segment lost 3 bases, leaving 2 bases of the junction unmatched. The CDR3 DNA follows: TGTGCCAGCAGCTTGGGACTAGCGGTGACCGGGGAGCTGTTTTTT. This codes for CASSLGLAVTGELFF.

This sequence joins TRBV11-3 and TRBJ2-7, with 9 bases matching TRBD1. CDR3 length: 14 residues. Germline V gene data show CDR1 as SGHNT and CDR2 as YENEEA. The J segment lost 5 bases and the V segment lost 5 bases, leaving 7 bases of the junction unmatched. This CDR3 reads CASSNPDRGHEQYF. CDR3 in DNA: TGTGCCAGCAGCAACCCGGACAGGGGCCACGAGCAGTACTTC. Complete variable domain (other parts from reference TRBV11-3 and TRBJ2-7): EAGVVQSPRYKIIEKKQPVAFWCNPISGHNTLYWYLQNLGQGPELLIRYENEEAVDDSQLPKDRFSAERLKGVDSTLKIQPAELGDSAVYLCASSNPDRGHEQYFGPGTRLTVT.

The V and J genes are TRBV5-1 and TRBJ2-7; maybe TRBD2 (6 bases). V was shortened by 0 bases and J by 7 bases, with 17 bases between the two germline ends. CDR3 length: 15 residues. The germline V gene encodes CDR1 SGHRS and CDR2 YFSETQ. The CDR3 coding sequence is TGCGCCAGCAGCTTGGAAGTAACCCGAGGGAGGGAGCAGTACTTC. Protein: CASSLEVTRGREQYF. Together with reference TRBV5-1 and TRBJ2-7, the CDR3 gives the full variable domain: KAGVTQTPRYLIKTRGQQVTLSCSPISGHRSVSWYQQTPGQGLQFLFEYFSETQRNKGNFPGRFSGRQFSNSRSEMNVSTLELGDSALYLCASSLEVTRGREQYFGPGTRLTVT.

This clone is a singleton in its sample. The chain joins TRBV9 to TRBJ2-3; D remains unclear. V dropped 5 bases and J dropped 0 bases, with 10 bases sitting between them. Germline loops: CDR1 SGDLS, CDR2 YYNGEE. The CDR3 spans 14 residues. This CDR3 reads CASSAYPSTDTQYF. Here the CDR3 DNA reads TGTGCCAGCAGTGCGTACCCTAGCACAGATACGCAGTATTTT.